The clone carrying this T cell receptor beta chain was picked up a small number of times. The antigen is unknown. The entry originates in a study of molecular identifiers for immune sequencing clone quantification. Overall study: Across replicate runs, RNA obtained from approximately 20,000 or 100,000 naive CD8 cells was divided into five, with four undergoing sequencing. Overall study findings and caveats: Spiked Jurkat TCR RNA from one cell was reportedly detectable among some 930,000 naive cells.

TCRdb independently ran MiXCR on the PCR reads; one entry per CDR3 protein. The sample contains roughly 630,000 distinct CDR3 sequences, roughly 27% of which appear only once. V was shortened by 5 bases and J by 2 bases, with 17 bases between the two germline ends. Germline values: CDR1 GTSNPN, CDR2 SVGIG (reference sequence). The CDR3 has 15 amino acids. The sample consisted of naive CD8+ T cells from blood, with Jurkat cell RNA spiked in. Subset described: FACS-sorted CD8+CD4-CCR7+CD45RA+ naive T cells. This receptor was obtained from a human donor in good health. Some libraries in this study had Jurkat cell RNA spiked in. This sequence joins TRBV30 and TRBJ2-3; weak D call: TRBD1 (6 bases). CDR3 residues: CAWSPPTGDTDTQYF. The CDR3 bases are TGTGCCTGGTCCCCTCCGACAGGCGACACAGATACGCAGTATTTT.